These 8 T cell receptor beta chains share one sample of origin, sequenced in a study of cytomegalovirus exposure and HLA in healthy donors. Primers included in the PCR were 60 Vbeta and 13 Jbeta primers. Sequenced by immunoSEQ multiplex PCR; TCRdb stores in-frame clones only, minus some. Of nearly 110,000 clones listed, 60% to 75% are singletons. The sequenced material came from PBMCs. The receptors come from a man in his thirties or forties in good health and CMV-seronegative.

The rearrangement uses TRBV7-8 and TRBJ1-4; 7 bases fit TRBD1. The CDR3 spans 15 residues. V shed 1 base, J shed 8 bases, and the junction held 7 bases outside the gene matches. The germline CDR1 and CDR2 sequences are SGHVS and FQNEAQ. The CDR3 nucleotides read TGTGCCAGCAGCTTAGTTGCAGGGGGGTCGGAAAAACTGTTTTTT. Amino acid sequence: CASSLVAGGSEKLFF.

This clone was counted a few times. This chain joins TRBV2 and TRBJ1-3; D unclear. Per germline, CDR1 SNHLY and CDR2 FYNNEI. Trimming took 9 bases from V and 4 from J, leaving 19 bases between them. The CDR3 loop spans 15 amino acids. CDR3: CASIRDSVSGNTIYF. DNA of the CDR3: TGTGCCAGTATAAGAGATTCGGTGTCCGGAAACACCATATATTTT. The full variable domain, its missing parts supplied by reference TRBV2 and TRBJ1-3, is EPEVTQTPSHQVTQMGQEVILRCVPISNHLYFYWYRQILGQKVEFLVSFYNNEISEKSEIFDDQFSVERPDGSNFTLKIRSTKLEDSAMYFCASIRDSVSGNTIYFGEGSWLTVV.

This chain joins TRBV7-7 and TRBJ2-2; maybe TRBD1 (5 bases). The V gene lost 5 bases and the J gene lost 1 base, with 14 bases spanning the gap. The CDR3 covers 16 residues. Germline lookup yields CDR1 SSHAT and CDR2 FNYEAQ (reference sequence). CDR3 DNA: TGTGCCAGCAGCCCTGGGTGGGGCGTGAACACCGGGGAGCTGTTTTTT. Its translation: CASSPGWGVNTGELFF.

V is TRBV4-1 and J is TRBJ2-7; TRBD2 matches at 10 bases. CDR1 and CDR2 from the germline V gene are MGHRA and YSYEKL. Trimming removed 2 bases from V and 4 bases from J; junction bases left unmatched: 11. The CDR3 covers 17 residues. The DNA for the CDR3 is TGCGCCAGCAGCCAAACCCCGGCTAGCGGGAGCTTATACGAGCAGTACTTC. Residues: CASSQTPASGSLYEQYF.

V is TRBV11-2 and J is TRBJ1-2, with D maybe TRBD1 (6 bases). The V gene lost 3 bases and the J gene lost 4 bases, with 18 bases spanning the gap. CDR1 is SGHAT, CDR2 FQNNGV, per germline. The CDR3 runs 16 residues. The CDR3 bases are TGTGCCAGCAGCTTTATAACAGGGAGCCCCGGCTATGGCTACACCTTC. Translated: CASSFITGSPGYGYTF.

The chain is built from TRBV30 and TRBJ2-4, with 7 bases identical to TRBD2. Trimming at V came to 2 bases and at J to 1 base, leaving 5 bases not matched to a gene. Germline V gene sequence: CDR1 GTSNPN, CDR2 SVGIG (reference sequence). The CDR3 sequence is 15 residues long. CDR3 region: CAWSQGGVAKNIQYF. The CDR3 region has the DNA TGTGCCTGGAGTCAGGGAGGGGTGGCCAAAAACATTCAGTACTTC.

This clone appeared once. The chain combines TRBV11-2 with TRBJ1-3; 9 positions agree with TRBD1. Germline V CDR1 and CDR2: SGHAT, FQNNGV. CDR3 length equals 15 residues. With V trimmed by 5 bases and J by 3 bases, 5 bases remained unmatched. This chain's CDR3 is CASSPRTGDGNTIYF. As DNA, the CDR3 is TGTGCCAGCAGCCCACGGACAGGGGATGGAAACACCATATATTTT.

The gene calls are TRBV7-9 and TRBJ2-2, with D possibly being TRBD1 (6 bases). This CDR3 spans 14 amino acids. CDR1 is SEHNR and CDR2 is FQNEAQ in the germline V gene (reference sequence). Trimming stripped 11 bases from V and 3 bases from J, with 16 bases between. In DNA form, the CDR3 reads TGTGCCGCCACAGGGATTTTTCACACCGGGGAGCTGTTTTTT. This gives the protein CAATGIFHTGELFF.